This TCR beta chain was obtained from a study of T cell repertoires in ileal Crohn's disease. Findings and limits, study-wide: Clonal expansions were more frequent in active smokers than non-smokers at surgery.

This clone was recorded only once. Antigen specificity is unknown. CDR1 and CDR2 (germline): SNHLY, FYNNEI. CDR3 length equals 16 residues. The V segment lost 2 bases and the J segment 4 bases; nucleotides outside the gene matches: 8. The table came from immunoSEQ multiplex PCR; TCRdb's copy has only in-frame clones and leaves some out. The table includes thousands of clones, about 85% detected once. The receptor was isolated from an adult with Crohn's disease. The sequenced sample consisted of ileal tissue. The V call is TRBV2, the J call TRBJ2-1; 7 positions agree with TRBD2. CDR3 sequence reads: CASSETLGGLYNEQFF. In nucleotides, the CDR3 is TGTGCCAGCAGTGAAACCTTGGGGGGGTTATACAATGAGCAGTTCTTC.